Below are 30 T cell receptor beta chains sequenced from a single sample in a study of shared clonotypes between healthy human individuals. The method was immunoSEQ multiplex PCR; TCRdb's version includes in-frame clones alone and lacks a portion of them. The sample lists hundreds of thousands of clones, roughly 72% occurring once. The sample comprised memory CD4+ T cells sorted from blood. Subset reported: CD45RA-negative fraction. These receptors were obtained from a woman aged 25-40 years in good health.

The chain joins TRBV7-9 to TRBJ1-4; no reliable D call. The length of the CDR3 is 15 residues. The germline V gene has CDR1 SEHNR and CDR2 FQNEAQ (reference sequence). With 4 bases removed from V and 10 bases from J, the gap between germline ends came to 19 bases. The CDR3 is CASSSKVLGHPKLFF. CDR3 DNA: TGTGCCAGCAGCTCCAAGGTCCTAGGTCATCCAAAACTGTTTTTT.

This chain joins TRBV6-1 and TRBJ1-1; D is ambiguous. Trimming removed 7 bases at V and 0 bases at J, with 9 bases between. The CDR3 has 13 amino acids. Germline V gene lookup returns CDR1 MNHNS and CDR2 SASEGT. CDR3 sequence: CASKLALNTEAFF. CDR3 sequence (DNA): TGTGCCAGCAAGCTAGCACTGAACACTGAAGCTTTCTTT.

This clone was seen a handful of times. The same CDR3 can be traced to other DNA sequences in this sample. The V call is TRBV5-1, the J call TRBJ1-4; D unclear. CDR3 length: 14 amino acids. The germline V gene has CDR1 SGHRS and CDR2 YFSETQ. Trimming took off 2 bases at V and 5 bases at J, with 10 bases between the two ends. The CDR3 loop is CASSFTEANEKLFF. In DNA form, the CDR3 reads TGCGCCAGCAGCTTCACAGAAGCAAATGAAAAACTGTTTTTT. Combining the CDR3 with reference TRBV5-1 and TRBJ1-4 gives the whole variable domain KAGVTQTPRYLIKTRGQQVTLSCSPISGHRSVSWYQQTPGQGLQFLFEYFSETQRNKGNFPGRFSGRQFSNSRSEMNVSTLELGDSALYLCASSFTEANEKLFFGSGTQLSVL.

V usage is TRBV7-9 and J usage is TRBJ1-2; 7 bases agree with TRBD1. CDR1 and CDR2 from the germline V gene are SEHNR and FQNEAQ (reference sequence). V shed 0 bases, J shed 8 bases, and the junction held 9 bases outside the gene matches. The CDR3 is 15 residues long. The CDR3 reads CASSLALGQLSGYTF. The CDR3 nucleotides are TGTGCCAGCAGCTTAGCCTTGGGACAGCTCAGCGGCTACACCTTC.

This sequence joins TRBV19 and TRBJ1-4, with 7 bases identical to TRBD1. The ends lost 10 bases at V and 5 bases at J; junction bases unmatched: 7. The CDR3 has 13 residues. Germline V lookup: CDR1 LNHDA, CDR2 SQIVND (reference sequence). This CDR3 is CATGQLLNEKLFF. The CDR3 DNA reads as TGTGCCACGGGACAGCTGTTAAATGAAAAACTGTTTTTT.

The chain is built from TRBV28 and TRBJ1-2; 7 bases are shared with TRBD1. Trimming took 6 bases from V and 8 from J; bases not matched to a gene: 6. The CDR3 covers 12 residues. Germline V gene lookup returns CDR1 MDHEN and CDR2 SYDVKM. CDR3 nucleotides: TGTGCCAGCAGGGAAGGGGGCGGCGGCTACACCTTC. It is translated as CASREGGGGYTF.

The gene calls are TRBV6-6 and TRBJ1-5, with TRBD1 as a possible D gene (5 bases). This CDR3 comprises 16 residues. Trimming left V 8 bases short and J 1 base short, with 18 bases between. The V gene's germline CDR1 is MNHNY and CDR2 SVGAGI (reference sequence). The DNA of the CDR3 is TGTGCCAGCCGACATTACCAGACAGAAAGCAATCAGCCCCAGCATTTT. This codes for CASRHYQTESNQPQHF.

The rearrangement links TRBV7-6 to TRBJ2-7, with D possibly being TRBD1 (7 bases). The CDR3 is 14 residues long. Per the germline V gene, CDR1 is SGHVS and CDR2 is FNYEAQ. V shed 1 base and J shed 5 bases, with 12 bases lying between them. CDR3 loop: CASSLVGRGDEQYF. CDR3 nucleotides: TGTGCCAGCAGCTTAGTGGGCAGGGGGGACGAGCAGTACTTC.

J is TRBJ1-1 and V is TRBV7-2, with D tentatively TRBD1 (6 bases). The germline V gene encodes CDR1 SGHTA and CDR2 FQGNSA. This CDR3 region has 16 residues. Trimming stripped 5 bases from V and 3 bases from J, with 19 bases between. CDR3 bases: TGTGCCAGCAGCGCCACCTTAGCAGGGGTGTACACTGAAGCTTTCTTT. Translated, it gives CASSATLAGVYTEAFF.

This chain connects TRBV5-1 to TRBJ2-7; D not resolved. Germline CDR1 SGHRS, CDR2 YFSETQ. The CDR3 extends over 12 amino acids. The V and J ends lost 3 bases and 3 bases respectively, with 7 bases between them. This CDR3 is CASSWSGYEQYF. CDR3 nucleotides: TGCGCCAGCAGCTGGAGTGGCTACGAGCAGTACTTC. Using reference TRBV5-1 and TRBJ2-7 for the parts outside the CDR3, the full variable domain is KAGVTQTPRYLIKTRGQQVTLSCSPISGHRSVSWYQQTPGQGLQFLFEYFSETQRNKGNFPGRFSGRQFSNSRSEMNVSTLELGDSALYLCASSWSGYEQYFGPGTRLTVT.

This chain uses TRBV7-8 with TRBJ2-7, with TRBD1 matching over 7 bases. The germline V gene encodes CDR1 SGHVS and CDR2 FQNEAQ. The CDR3 has 16 residues. V lost 6 bases to trimming and J lost 1 base; unmatched junction nucleotides: 12. CDR3: CASSARRDSRSYEQYF. The CDR3 region has the DNA TGTGCCAGCAGTGCGAGACGGGACAGCCGATCCTACGAGCAGTACTTC.

The chain links TRBV15 to TRBJ1-3; 8 bases map to TRBD1. V was clipped by 5 bases and J by 4 bases; unmatched bases: 10. CDR1 LNHNV and CDR2 YYDKDF come from the germline V gene (reference sequence). The CDR3 is 16 amino acids. The CDR3 loop is CATSGSDRALGNTIYF. The CDR3 DNA is TGTGCCACCAGCGGATCGGACAGGGCTTTAGGAAACACCATATATTTT. Using reference TRBV15 and TRBJ1-3 for the parts outside the CDR3, the full variable domain is DAMVIQNPRYQVTQFGKPVTLSCSQTLNHNVMYWYQQKSSQAPKLLFHYYDKDFNNEADTPDNFQSRRPNTSFCFLDIRSPGLGDTAMYLCATSGSDRALGNTIYFGEGSWLTVV.

This clone was counted many times. The chain recombines TRBV20-1 with TRBJ2-3; D not resolved. This CDR3 region has 10 residues. From germline, CDR1 is DFQATT and CDR2 SNEGSKA (reference sequence). Trimming took 3 bases from V and 5 from J, leaving 3 bases between them. Written as DNA, the CDR3 is TGCAGTGCTAGTAGAGATACGCAGTATTTT. Translation gives CSASRDTQYF.

Turning to this clone: The sample holds other DNA sequences that translate to the same CDR3. The gene calls are TRBV18 and TRBJ1-2; D uncertain. This CDR3 region has 14 residues. V dropped 3 bases and J dropped 4 bases, with 12 bases sitting between them. Germline V lookup: CDR1 KGHSH, CDR2 LQKENI. This CDR3 is CASSPAGEGYGYTF. CDR3 DNA sequence: TGTGCCAGCTCACCGGCGGGCGAGGGCTATGGCTACACCTTC.

For this clone: Other DNA sequences within the sample encode an identical CDR3. The rearrangement joins TRBV18 to TRBJ2-5; no clear D. The length of the CDR3 is 12 residues. V lost 3 bases and J lost 2, with 4 bases in between. Germline V CDR1 and CDR2: KGHSH, LQKENI. The CDR3 spells CASSPDQETQYF. Here the CDR3 DNA reads TGTGCCAGCTCACCGGATCAAGAGACCCAGTACTTC.

The V call is TRBV11-3, the J call TRBJ2-2, with unresolved D. V lost 2 bases, J lost 6 bases, and 7 bases lay in between. Germline V gives CDR1 SGHNT, CDR2 YENEEA. CDR3 length: 13 residues. CDR3 bases: TGTGCCAGCAGCTTAATAGGATCCGGGGAGCTGTTTTTT. As protein: CASSLIGSGELFF.

The gene calls are TRBV5-1 and TRBJ2-5, with a possible D match to TRBD2 (5 bases). Per germline, CDR1 SGHRS and CDR2 YFSETQ. CDR3 size: 12 residues. The V gene lost 2 bases and the J gene lost 4 bases, with 6 bases spanning the gap. The CDR3 DNA follows: TGCGCCAGCAGCTTTCGGGGAGAGACCCAGTACTTC. Its protein is CASSFRGETQYF.

The genes are TRBV7-9 and TRBJ2-7, with D maybe TRBD2 (7 bases). Germline assignment: CDR1 SEHNR and CDR2 FQNEAQ (reference sequence). The germline V and J ends were trimmed by 1 base and 4 bases, with 20 bases remaining between them. There are 17 residues in the CDR3. The CDR3 nucleotides are TGTGCCAGCAGCTTAGGATTTAGGGGAGGGGGAAGATACGAGCAGTACTTC. Translated, it gives CASSLGFRGGGRYEQYF.

Ten or more counts support this clone. The chain links TRBV25-1 to TRBJ2-5; tentatively, D is TRBD1 (6 bases). Germline-derived CDR1 and CDR2 are MGHDK and SYGVNS. The CDR3 runs to 13 residues. V lost 6 bases and J lost 5, with 13 bases in between. CDR3 sequence: CASRLGAQETQYF. The DNA of the CDR3 is TGTGCCAGCAGGTTGGGGGCTCAGGAGACCCAGTACTTC.

The V call is TRBV29-1, the J call TRBJ2-1, with D possibly being TRBD2 (6 bases). This CDR3 has 14 amino acids. V was shortened by 8 bases and J by 2 bases, with 16 bases between the two germline ends. CDR1 and CDR2 from the germline V gene are SQVTM and ANQGSEA. DNA for the CDR3: TGCAGCTTCCATCCGGGACTGGCCTACAATGAGCAGTTCTTC. Residues: CSFHPGLAYNEQFF.

The V gene is TRBV4-1, the J gene TRBJ1-2; no definite D call. The germline V gene has CDR1 MGHRA and CDR2 YSYEKL. This CDR3 is 14 amino acids long. Trimming pared 1 base from V and 4 bases from J, leaving 10 bases between. The CDR3 protein is CASSQVPGFYGYTF. The CDR3 bases are TGCGCCAGCAGCCAAGTTCCGGGGTTCTATGGCTACACCTTC.

CDR3 DNA: TGTGCCAGCACCTCGGTAGCGGGTTACTACGAGCAGTACTTC. It codes for CASTSVAGYYEQYF. The chain uses TRBV2 and TRBJ2-7, with TRBD2 matching 7 bases. Trimming cost V 7 bases and J 3 bases; bases outside gene matches: 9. This CDR3 is built from 14 residues. The germline gives CDR1 SNHLY, CDR2 FYNNEI.

This clone occurred a few times. V is TRBV7-2 and J is TRBJ1-6; no firm D call. The V end lost 3 bases, the J end lost 1 base, and 10 bases lay between the germline ends. This CDR3 is 16 amino acids long. The germline V gene encodes CDR1 SGHTA and CDR2 FQGNSA. As DNA, the CDR3 is TGTGCCAGCAGCTTCCAGGCTGTATCCTATAATTCACCCCTCCACTTT. Its translation: CASSFQAVSYNSPLHF.

The rearrangement links TRBV5-1 to TRBJ1-1; D gene ambiguous. V was trimmed by 3 bases and J by 1 base, leaving 13 bases between them. Per germline, CDR1 SGHRS and CDR2 YFSETQ. The CDR3 loop spans 15 amino acids. CDR3 sequence reads: CASSWGGSGNTEAFF. In DNA form, the CDR3 reads TGCGCCAGCAGCTGGGGAGGGTCGGGGAACACTGAAGCTTTCTTT.

With respect to this clone: A single base is all that separates this from a far larger clone, so a read error is likely. The V call is TRBV4-2, the J call TRBJ1-1; D not resolved. Trimming left V 0 bases short and J 10 bases short, with 12 bases between. Germline loops: CDR1 LGHNA, CDR2 YNFKEQ. The CDR3 is made up of 13 amino acids. CDR3: CASSQDRADGAFF. The CDR3, as DNA: TGTGCCAGCAGCCAAGATCGAGCGGATGGAGCTTTCTTT.

The gene calls are TRBV11-2 and TRBJ2-6, with unresolved D. In germline, CDR1 is SGHAT, CDR2 FQNNGV. V lost 2 bases, J lost 0 bases, and 2 bases lay in between. The CDR3 has 14 amino acids. The CDR3 loop is CASSLHSGANVLTF. In DNA, the CDR3 is TGTGCCAGCAGCTTACACTCTGGGGCCAACGTCCTGACTTTC.

The V gene is TRBV5-4, the J gene TRBJ2-2, with 9 nucleotides matching TRBD1. Germline V CDR1 and CDR2: SGHNT, YYREEE (reference sequence). The CDR3 is made up of 18 amino acids. The J segment lost 0 bases and the V segment lost 4 bases, leaving 10 bases of the junction unmatched. CDR3 sequence reads: CASSPASGTGPNTGELFF. CDR3 in DNA: TGTGCCAGCAGCCCGGCCTCCGGGACAGGGCCGAACACCGGGGAGCTGTTTTTT.

The V and J genes are TRBV29-1 and TRBJ2-7, with D possibly being TRBD1 (8 bases). Germline CDR1 SQVTM, CDR2 ANQGSEA. Trimming cost V 7 bases and J 1 base, with 17 bases left between them. The CDR3 loop spans 14 amino acids. The CDR3 DNA sequence: TGCAGCGCCACAGGGGGGGCCGGGTCCTACGAGCAGTACTTC. It specifies CSATGGAGSYEQYF.

The V and J genes are TRBV5-1 and TRBJ2-1; TRBD2 matches 13 bases. This CDR3 has 17 residues. Germline V lookup: CDR1 SGHRS, CDR2 YFSETQ. Trimming took 2 bases from V and 7 from J; bases not matched to a gene: 9. CDR3 sequence: CASSFSVLAGGMNEQFF. CDR3 bases: TGCGCCAGCAGCTTCAGTGTACTAGCGGGAGGGATGAATGAGCAGTTCTTC.

The rearrangement uses TRBV25-1 and TRBJ2-1; TRBD1 agrees at 10 bases. This CDR3 region has 18 residues. Germline CDR1 MGHDK, CDR2 SYGVNS. With V trimmed by 1 base and J by 6 bases, 12 bases remained unmatched. The CDR3 is CASSELDGGQGKSNEQFF. The CDR3 bases are TGTGCCAGCAGTGAATTAGATGGGGGACAGGGGAAGAGCAATGAGCAGTTCTTC.